Listed below are T cell receptor beta chains from one sample, sequenced in a study of shared clonotypes between healthy human individuals. Profiled with immunoSEQ multiplex PCR; TCRdb holds only in-frame clones, not every one. The data contain approximately 82,000 clones, over 55% of them singletons. Sequenced input: memory CD8+ T cells sorted from blood. The receptors were sampled from a man aged 25 to 40 in good health. CDR3s include the opening cysteine and the closing phenylalanine or tryptophan. The D gene is left open where the match is weak. Clone size is stated in some rows and not others, as once, few, many or a class when expanded.

CDR3 protein	CDR3 DNA	D gene	J gene	clone size	V gene
CASSPSGIYEQYF	TGCGCCAGCAGCCCGTCCGGAATATACGAGCAGTACTTC	.	TRBJ2-7	.	TRBV5-1
CASSPMAGGAYNEQFF	TGTGCCAGCTCACCAATGGCGGGAGGGGCCTACAATGAGCAGTTCTTC	TRBD2	TRBJ2-1	.	TRBV18
CASSVGQGQETQYF	TGTGCCAGCAGCGTAGGGCAGGGCCAAGAGACCCAGTACTTC	.	TRBJ2-5	.	TRBV9
CASTQDTYEQYF	TGTGCCAGCACCCAGGATACCTACGAGCAGTACTTC	.	TRBJ2-7	.	TRBV28
CASSSLDNYNTYTF	TGTGCCAGCAGCTCGTTAGACAACTACAATACCTACACCTTC	.	TRBJ1-2	.	TRBV5-6
CATGLSQGTEAFF	TGTGCCACCGGGTTGTCTCAGGGCACTGAAGCTTTCTTT	.	TRBJ1-1	.	TRBV15
CASSGDRFYEQYF	TGTGCCAGCAGCGGGGACCGCTTTTACGAGCAGTACTTC	.	TRBJ2-7	.	TRBV7-2
CASSGQNRNTGELFF	TGTGCCAGCAGCGGCCAAAACAGGAACACCGGGGAGCTGTTTTTT	.	TRBJ2-2	many	TRBV9
CASSFGDGYTF	TGTGCCAGCAGTTTTGGGGATGGCTACACCTTC	.	TRBJ1-2	few	TRBV28
CASSLSGGDRSYEQYF	TGTGCCAGCAGTTTAAGTGGAGGGGACCGGTCCTACGAGCAGTACTTC	.	TRBJ2-7	.	TRBV27
CASSSTSNTQYF	TGTGCCAGCTCTTCTACCTCGAATACGCAGTATTTT	.	TRBJ2-3	.	TRBV27
CASSPRDRGWDTIYF	TGTGCCAGCAGCCCGCGGGACAGGGGATGGGACACCATATATTTT	TRBD1	TRBJ1-3	.	TRBV7-9
CASSEGRRVYEQYF	TGTGCCAGCAGTGAGGGAAGGCGGGTCTACGAGCAGTACTTC	.	TRBJ2-7	few	TRBV2
CASSPPGLPYEQYF	TGTGCCAGCTCACCTCCGGGACTCCCCTACGAGCAGTACTTC	.	TRBJ2-7	.	TRBV18
CATDPGTSEYNEQFF	TGTGCCACCGATCCAGGGACTAGCGAATACAATGAGCAGTTCTTC	TRBD2	TRBJ2-1	.	TRBV7-9
CAWSHGAGSYEQYF	TGTGCCTGGAGTCACGGGGCGGGCTCCTACGAGCAGTACTTC	.	TRBJ2-7	.	TRBV30
CATSVGQREYETQYF	TGTGCCACCAGTGTTGGCCAGCGGGAGTACGAGACCCAGTACTTC	TRBD2	TRBJ2-5	.	TRBV15
CASSLAGSMNTEAFF	TGTGCCAGCAGCTTAGCGGGCAGCATGAACACTGAAGCTTTCTTT	.	TRBJ1-1	.	TRBV11-2
CASSEMIWGQRMNF	TGTGCCAGCAGTGAGATGATTTGGGGACAAAGAATGAACTTT	.	TRBJ2-3	.	TRBV2
CASSEAGDRTGELFF	TGTGCCAGCAGTGAGGCGGGAGACCGAACCGGGGAGCTGTTTTTT	TRBD2	TRBJ2-2	.	TRBV6-4
CASSQDRQGRKYEQYF	TGCGCCAGCAGCCAAGACCGACAGGGAAGGAAATACGAGCAGTACTTC	TRBD1	TRBJ2-7	.	TRBV5-1
CASRGHSGNTIYF	TGCGCCAGCAGGGGCCACTCTGGAAACACCATATATTTT	.	TRBJ1-3	.	TRBV5-1
CASSYPGLGNEQFF	TGTGCCAGCAGCTATCCGGGACTAGGTAATGAGCAGTTCTTC	TRBD2	TRBJ2-1	.	TRBV7-2
CAWSVGRGEQFF	TGTGCCTGGTCTGTCGGGCGAGGCGAGCAGTTCTTC	.	TRBJ2-1	.	TRBV30
CASGSGTGGIYEQYF	TGTGCTAGTGGTTCCGGGACAGGGGGGATCTACGAGCAGTACTTC	TRBD1	TRBJ2-7	few	TRBV12-5
CATSRPGGSSYEQYF	TGTGCCACCAGCAGACCGGGAGGGAGCTCCTACGAGCAGTACTTC	TRBD2	TRBJ2-7	.	TRBV15
CASGLAGGQVTEQFF	TGTGCCAGCGGATTAGCGGGAGGCCAGGTTACTGAGCAGTTCTTC	TRBD2	TRBJ2-1	.	TRBV5-4
CASSQDGGPVQPQHF	TGCGCCAGCAGCCAAGATGGAGGGCCCGTTCAGCCCCAGCATTTT	.	TRBJ1-5	.	TRBV4-3